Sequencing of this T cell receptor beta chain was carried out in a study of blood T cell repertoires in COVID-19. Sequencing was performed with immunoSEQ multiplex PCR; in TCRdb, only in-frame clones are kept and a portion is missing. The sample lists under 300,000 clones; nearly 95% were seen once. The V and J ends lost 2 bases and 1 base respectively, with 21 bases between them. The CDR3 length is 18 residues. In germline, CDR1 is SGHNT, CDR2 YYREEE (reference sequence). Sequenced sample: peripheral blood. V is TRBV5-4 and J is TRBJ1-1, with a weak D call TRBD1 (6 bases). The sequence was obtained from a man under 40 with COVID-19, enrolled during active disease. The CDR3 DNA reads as TGTGCCAGCAGCTTCCCGAAGGGGGGGGCAAAGGGGAACACTGAAGCTTTCTTT. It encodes CASSFPKGGAKGNTEAFF.